These 7 T cell receptor beta chains came from one sample sequenced in a study of beta chain features in type 1 diabetes (dated by TCRdb to 2017 to 2018). The research as a whole found: A moderate but significant shortening of TCRB CDR3 length was observed in type 1 diabetes patients in all four CD4+ subsets.

Antigens for these TCRs are unknown. Library preparation was by the immunoSEQ multiplex PCR assay. All of the isolated RNA was reverse transcribed with the High Capacity cDNA Reverse Transcription Kit, so expressed TCRB transcripts were sequenced. The source is immuneACCESS, and TCRdb retained only in-frame sequences with V and J called. Part of the clones is not carried over; for the studies checked, unresolved V genes explain less than half of this, and the remainder is unexplained. A total of some 190,000 clones appear in this sample, 7.8% of them only once. Roughly 1% of the sample is taken by the ten largest. Sequencing was carried out using central memory CD4+ T cells from blood. Receptor source: a woman aged 40 to 50 with type 1 diabetes.

This clone appeared a few times. The V and J genes are TRBV13 and TRBJ2-6; 8 positions match TRBD1. Germline CDR1 is PRHDT and CDR2 is FYEKMQ (reference sequence). V trimming: 6 bases; J trimming: 12 bases; junction bases outside the gene matches: 7. The CDR3 has 13 residues. The CDR3 reads CASSEDRVRVLTF. The CDR3 nucleotides are TGTGCCAGCAGTGAGGACAGGGTTCGCGTCCTGACTTTC.

The chain has TRBV5-4 and TRBJ2-1, with 9 bases identical to TRBD2. V shed 4 bases, J shed 10 bases, and the junction held 12 bases outside the gene matches. There are 15 residues in the CDR3. Germline CDR1 is SGHNT and CDR2 is YYREEE (reference sequence). The CDR3 here is CASSPAGGGAREQFF. CDR3 bases: TGTGCCAGCAGCCCGGCGGGCGGGGGGGCCAGAGAGCAGTTCTTC.

This rearrangement joins TRBV5-8 to TRBJ1-6, with 7 bases that match TRBD1. Germline loops: CDR1 SGHTS, CDR2 YDEGEE. This CDR3 is built from 14 residues. Germline trimming cut 4 bases from V and 8 bases from J; bases unmatched to any gene: 6. The CDR3 DNA reads TGTGCCAGCAGCCGACAGGGTGAGGATTCACCCCTCCACTTT. It is translated as CASSRQGEDSPLHF.

This clone was seen a few times. The CDR3 DNA reads as TGCGCCAGCAGCCAAGAAATTCCATCCAGGCAGGGGGGTGAAGCTTTCTTT. Protein: CASSQEIPSRQGGEAFF. The genes are TRBV4-1 and TRBJ1-1, with TRBD1 matching 7 bases. Germline lookup yields CDR1 MGHRA and CDR2 YSYEKL. The J segment lost 7 bases and the V segment lost 0 bases, leaving 14 bases of the junction unmatched. This CDR3 has 17 amino acids.

At least ten counts were recorded for this clone. The V and J genes are TRBV27 and TRBJ2-3; 7 bases fit TRBD1. The CDR3 consists of 14 residues. Germline V CDR1 and CDR2: MNHEY, SMNVEV (reference sequence). J gave up 2 bases and V 8 bases, and 7 bases lay outside the gene matches. The DNA for the CDR3 is TGTGCCAGCGGGAGACAGGGAGTCACAGATACGCAGTATTTT. This sequence encodes CASGRQGVTDTQYF.

This chain's CDR3 is CASSLRDTYTEAFF. The CDR3 bases are TGTGCCAGCAGTCTAAGGGACACCTACACTGAAGCTTTCTTT. This chain connects TRBV28 to TRBJ1-1; D might be TRBD1 (6 bases). From germline, CDR1 is MDHEN and CDR2 SYDVKM. The CDR3 runs 14 residues. V was pared by 5 bases and J by 3 bases, with 13 bases between.

V usage is TRBV18 and J usage is TRBJ2-7; D is perhaps TRBD1 (6 bases). Trimming left V 6 bases short and J 5 bases short, with 23 bases between. CDR3 length: 16 amino acids. The germline V gene encodes CDR1 KGHSH and CDR2 LQKENI. For the CDR3, the DNA is TGTGCCAGCTCTCCCCTTATTACAGGGATGGGCGACGAGCAGTACTTC. Translating gives CASSPLITGMGDEQYF.